The T cell receptor (beta chain) under discussion was sequenced for a study of cytomegalovirus exposure and HLA in healthy donors. Study results and caveats: High specificity and sensitivity for cytomegalovirus status were reported for the classifier.

About this clone: Its antigen remains unknown.

A multiplex PCR was run with 60 Vbeta primers and 13 Jbeta primers. Data came from immunoSEQ multiplex PCR; TCRdb stores just in-frame clones and leaves some out. This table has some 150,000 clones, 72% appearing once. CDR1 GTSNPN and CDR2 SVGIG come from the germline V gene (reference sequence). Losses at the gene ends were 1 base for V and 2 bases for J; bases not matched to a gene: 2. This CDR3 comprises 13 residues. Sequences were obtained from PBMCs. The genes are TRBV30 and TRBJ2-7; 7 bases are a match to TRBD2. This TCR was recovered from a middle-aged man in good health and CMV-seronegative. Here the CDR3 reads CAWSAGTTYEQYF. CDR3 DNA sequence: TGTGCCTGGAGTGCCGGGACTACCTACGAGCAGTACTTC.